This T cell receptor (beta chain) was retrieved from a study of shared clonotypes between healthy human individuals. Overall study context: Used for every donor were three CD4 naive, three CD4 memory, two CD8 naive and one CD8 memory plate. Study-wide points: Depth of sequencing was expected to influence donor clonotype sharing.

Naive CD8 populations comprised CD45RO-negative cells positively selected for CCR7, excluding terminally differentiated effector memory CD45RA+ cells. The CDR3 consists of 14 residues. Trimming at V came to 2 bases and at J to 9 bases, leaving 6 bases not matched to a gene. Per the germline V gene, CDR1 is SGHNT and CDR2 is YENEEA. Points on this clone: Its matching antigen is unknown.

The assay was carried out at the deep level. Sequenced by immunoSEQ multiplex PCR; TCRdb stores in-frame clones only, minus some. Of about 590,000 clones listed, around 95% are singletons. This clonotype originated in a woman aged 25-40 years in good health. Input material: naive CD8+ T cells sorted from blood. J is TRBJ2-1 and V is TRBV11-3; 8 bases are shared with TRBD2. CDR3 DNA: TGTGCCAGCAGCTTAACCGGGAGGGCCCTTGAGCAGTTCTTC. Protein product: CASSLTGRALEQFF. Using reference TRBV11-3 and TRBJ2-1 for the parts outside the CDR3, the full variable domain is EAGVVQSPRYKIIEKKQPVAFWCNPISGHNTLYWYLQNLGQGPELLIRYENEEAVDDSQLPKDRFSAERLKGVDSTLKIQPAELGDSAVYLCASSLTGRALEQFFGPGTRLTVL.